This TCR beta chain was found in a study of blood T cell repertoires in COVID-19 (dated by TCRdb to about 2020). Looking at the study overall: Samples from collaborators originated in the United States, Italy and Spain and spanned both the acute and convalescent phases of COVID-19. The prospective study material was composed of cDNA or gDNA derived from T cells, B-cell-depleted T cells, or PBMCs. Subjects who had been exposed to COVID-19, were actively infected with it, or had recovered from it provided the deeply sampled blood TCRbeta repertoires that made up the dataset. A freely available public database, intended as a resource for researchers studying the immune response to SARS-CoV-2, is where the repertoires were released. The samples were drawn from the first 160 participants of the ongoing ImmuneRACE study and from 950 to 1,500 subjects provided by 6 global collaborators. Nearly every sample came with metadata listing a de-identified subject ID, COVID-19 status, age in years and sex. HLA class I and class II types, where available, came from metadata supplied by the sample provider rather than from assay-based typing.

The germline V end is reduced by 5 bases and the J end by 2 bases; junction bases left unmatched: 8. From the cysteine up to the phenylalanine, the CDR3 has a length of 15 residues. Only the CDR3 DNA is retained, 45 bases long and in frame from the first base. The germline V gene specifies MNHEY as CDR1 and SVGAGI as CDR2. The collaborating institutions used their own protocols to collect whole blood in K2EDTA tubes. For TCRbeta analysis, collaborators shipped samples in one of three forms: frozen whole blood, isolated PBMCs, or DNA extracted from either of those sample types. About this clone: There is no known antigen for this receptor. Base qualities are not at hand, and no much larger clone is one base apart.

TCRbeta CDR3 regions were amplified from genomic DNA by means of the immunoSEQ Assay, a bias-controlled multiplex PCR. The original methods were these. The number of nucleated cells in each sample was estimated by amplification of reference gene primers within the assay. To quantify the absolute abundance of each unique TCRbeta CDR3 rearrangement, sequence reads were collapsed and filtered. For each sample, productive Simpson clonality was calculated by taking the square root of Simpson's diversity index across productive rearrangements. Held by TCRdb, this immuneACCESS table contains in-frame sequences only and omits some clones. Under half of the omission traces to an unresolved V gene where checked; the cause of the rest is unknown. Clonal size and the V and J genes are those of that table, whereas D and trimming came from the DNA. The sample table records 130,000 to 150,000 clones; around 83% of these occur just once. The ten biggest clones cover around 2.7% of the sample.

Here is what the overall study found, with its caveats: Clinical and demographic metadata were provided uncurated, with the amount varying by source and participant.

The receptor's source is a woman over 75 with acute or convalescent COVID-19. Sequencing used peripheral blood. This chain is built from TRBV6-5 and TRBJ1-2; 7 middle bases align to TRBD1. The nucleotides read TGTGCCAGCAGTCCTGACCCGGGACAGAACTATGGCTACACCTTC. Translated, it reads CASSPDPGQNYGYTF.